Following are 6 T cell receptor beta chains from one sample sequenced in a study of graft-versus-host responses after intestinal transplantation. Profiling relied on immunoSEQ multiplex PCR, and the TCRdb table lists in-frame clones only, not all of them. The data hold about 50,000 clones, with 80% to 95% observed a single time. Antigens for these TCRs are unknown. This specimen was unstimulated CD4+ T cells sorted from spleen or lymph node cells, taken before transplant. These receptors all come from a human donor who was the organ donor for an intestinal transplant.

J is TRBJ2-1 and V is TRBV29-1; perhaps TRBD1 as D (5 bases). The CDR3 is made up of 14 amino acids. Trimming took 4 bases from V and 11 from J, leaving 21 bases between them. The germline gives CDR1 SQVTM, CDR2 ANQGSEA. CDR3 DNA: TGCAGCGTTGGAATAATGGGGCGGAGCACCAAGCAGTTCTTC. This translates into CSVGIMGRSTKQFF.

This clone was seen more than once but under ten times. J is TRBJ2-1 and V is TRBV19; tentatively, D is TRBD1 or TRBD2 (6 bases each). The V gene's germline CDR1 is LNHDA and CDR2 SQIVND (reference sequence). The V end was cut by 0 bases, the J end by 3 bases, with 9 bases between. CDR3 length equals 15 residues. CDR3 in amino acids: CASSIDKGGYNEQFF. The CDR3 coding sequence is TGTGCCAGTAGTATAGATAAGGGGGGCTACAATGAGCAGTTCTTC.

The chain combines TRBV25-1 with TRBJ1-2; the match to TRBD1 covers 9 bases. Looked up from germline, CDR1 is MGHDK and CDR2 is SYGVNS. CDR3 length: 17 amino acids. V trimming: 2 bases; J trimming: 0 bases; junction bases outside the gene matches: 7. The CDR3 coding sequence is TGTGCCAGCAGTGAAAACCCTGGACAGGGGACTAACTATGGCTACACCTTC. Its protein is CASSENPGQGTNYGYTF.

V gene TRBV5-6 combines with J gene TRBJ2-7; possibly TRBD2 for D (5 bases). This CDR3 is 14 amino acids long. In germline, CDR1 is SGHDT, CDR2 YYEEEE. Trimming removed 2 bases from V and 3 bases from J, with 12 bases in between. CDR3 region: CASSLRAEFYEQYF. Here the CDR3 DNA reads TGTGCCAGCAGCTTAAGAGCGGAGTTCTACGAGCAGTACTTC.

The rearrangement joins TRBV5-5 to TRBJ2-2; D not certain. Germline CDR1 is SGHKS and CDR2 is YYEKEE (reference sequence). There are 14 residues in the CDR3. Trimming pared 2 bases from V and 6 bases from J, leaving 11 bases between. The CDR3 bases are TGTGCCAGCAGCTTTAGGTTTCGGGCCGGGGAGCTGTTTTTT. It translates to CASSFRFRAGELFF.

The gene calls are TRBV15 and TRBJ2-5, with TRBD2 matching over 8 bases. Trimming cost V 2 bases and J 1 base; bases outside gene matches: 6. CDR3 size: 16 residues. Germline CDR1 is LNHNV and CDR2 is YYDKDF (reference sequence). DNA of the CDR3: TGTGCCACCAGCAGAAAACTAGCGGCCCTCCAAGAGACCCAGTACTTC. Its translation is CATSRKLAALQETQYF.